This TCR beta chain comes out of a study of beta chain features in type 1 diabetes. Points from the study as a whole: Naive, central memory and Treg TCRB repertoires appeared more alike in patients than in healthy donors.

In regard to this clone: Its antigen is currently unknown.

The authors sorted CD4+ naive, central memory, regulatory and stem cell-like memory cells via CD45RO/CCR7/CD25/CD127/CD95/CD27. Expressed TCRB transcripts got sequenced, as all isolated RNA was reverse transcribed. Profiled with immunoSEQ multiplex PCR; TCRdb holds only in-frame clones, not every one. The sample shows roughly 380,000 clones, roughly a fifth of them seen only once. CDR3 length: 11 amino acids. V was shortened by 5 bases and J by 8 bases, with 12 bases between the two germline ends. In germline, CDR1 is SQVTM, CDR2 ANQGSEA. The sequence was collected from a woman under 30 in good health. V gene TRBV29-1 combines with J gene TRBJ1-2, with TRBD1 as a possible D gene (6 bases). The sample consisted of naive CD4+ T cells from blood. CDR3 in DNA: TGCAGCGTTCAGGGGTCGCAAGGCTACACCTTC. This encodes CSVQGSQGYTF.